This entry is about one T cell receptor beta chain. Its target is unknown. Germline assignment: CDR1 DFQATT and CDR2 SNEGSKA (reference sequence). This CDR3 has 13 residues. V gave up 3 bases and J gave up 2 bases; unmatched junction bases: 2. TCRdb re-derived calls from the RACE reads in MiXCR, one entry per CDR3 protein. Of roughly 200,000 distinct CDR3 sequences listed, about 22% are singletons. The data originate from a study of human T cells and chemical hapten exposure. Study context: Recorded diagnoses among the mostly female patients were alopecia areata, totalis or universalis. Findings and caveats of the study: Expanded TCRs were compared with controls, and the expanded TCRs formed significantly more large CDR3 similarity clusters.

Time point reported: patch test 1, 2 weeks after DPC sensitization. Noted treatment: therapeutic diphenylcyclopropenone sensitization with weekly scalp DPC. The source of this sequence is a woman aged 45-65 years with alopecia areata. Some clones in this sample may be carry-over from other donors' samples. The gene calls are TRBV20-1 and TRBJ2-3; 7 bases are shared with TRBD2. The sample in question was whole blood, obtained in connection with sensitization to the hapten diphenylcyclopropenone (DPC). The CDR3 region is CSARRENTDTQYF. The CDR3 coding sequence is TGCAGTGCTAGGCGGGAGAACACAGATACGCAGTATTTT.